This T cell receptor (beta chain) originates from a study of blood T cell repertoires in COVID-19. Overall study context: Sample material is recorded as cDNA or gDNA derived from T cells, B-cell-depleted T cells, or PBMCs.

Original handling: Amplification of reference gene primers provided the estimated nucleated cell counts. Only in-frame clones appear in the TCRdb table, and some are missing; sequencing was by immunoSEQ multiplex PCR. D and trimming come from the DNA, and the V and J calls and clone size come from that table. The sample gives fewer than 200,000 clones, 85% to 90% of which show up once; 0.85% to 0.95% is in the top ten. The source is a woman aged 18-30 years who had recovered from COVID-19. Sample: peripheral blood.

CDR3 in DNA: TGTGCCAGCTCACAACGAGGGGACTACCCGACAGATACGCAGTATTTT. This encodes CASSQRGDYPTDTQYF. This chain links TRBV18 with TRBJ2-3, with 7 bases identical to TRBD2. After removal of 4 bases from V and 3 bases from J, the junction contained 10 bases not matched to a gene. The germline CDR1 and CDR2 sequences are KGHSH and LQKENI. This CDR3 spans 16 amino acids.